The sequence of this TCR beta chain was determined in a study of monozygotic twins with inflammatory bowel disease. The study's findings and limits: Those with IBD had lower TCRbeta diversity (inverse Simpson) than their healthy co-twins did.

Total RNA, at roughly 3.5 ug, went into every TCR library. Template switching introduced UMIs that contain a 6-nucleotide sample barcode. For each CDR3 protein, TCRdb gives one entry from its re-call of the 5' RACE reads, without DNA. Its table lists about 300,000 distinct CDR3 sequences. The V gene's germline CDR1 is MNHEY and CDR2 SVGEGT. The CDR3 has 14 amino acids. On this clonotype: Its specificity is unknown.

Material: blood. V gene TRBV6-2 or TRBV6-3 combines with J gene TRBJ2-5. This sequence originates from a human donor with ulcerative colitis or Crohn's disease, or a healthy co-twin of an affected twin (not recorded which). CDR3 sequence: CASSPRQLRETQYF.